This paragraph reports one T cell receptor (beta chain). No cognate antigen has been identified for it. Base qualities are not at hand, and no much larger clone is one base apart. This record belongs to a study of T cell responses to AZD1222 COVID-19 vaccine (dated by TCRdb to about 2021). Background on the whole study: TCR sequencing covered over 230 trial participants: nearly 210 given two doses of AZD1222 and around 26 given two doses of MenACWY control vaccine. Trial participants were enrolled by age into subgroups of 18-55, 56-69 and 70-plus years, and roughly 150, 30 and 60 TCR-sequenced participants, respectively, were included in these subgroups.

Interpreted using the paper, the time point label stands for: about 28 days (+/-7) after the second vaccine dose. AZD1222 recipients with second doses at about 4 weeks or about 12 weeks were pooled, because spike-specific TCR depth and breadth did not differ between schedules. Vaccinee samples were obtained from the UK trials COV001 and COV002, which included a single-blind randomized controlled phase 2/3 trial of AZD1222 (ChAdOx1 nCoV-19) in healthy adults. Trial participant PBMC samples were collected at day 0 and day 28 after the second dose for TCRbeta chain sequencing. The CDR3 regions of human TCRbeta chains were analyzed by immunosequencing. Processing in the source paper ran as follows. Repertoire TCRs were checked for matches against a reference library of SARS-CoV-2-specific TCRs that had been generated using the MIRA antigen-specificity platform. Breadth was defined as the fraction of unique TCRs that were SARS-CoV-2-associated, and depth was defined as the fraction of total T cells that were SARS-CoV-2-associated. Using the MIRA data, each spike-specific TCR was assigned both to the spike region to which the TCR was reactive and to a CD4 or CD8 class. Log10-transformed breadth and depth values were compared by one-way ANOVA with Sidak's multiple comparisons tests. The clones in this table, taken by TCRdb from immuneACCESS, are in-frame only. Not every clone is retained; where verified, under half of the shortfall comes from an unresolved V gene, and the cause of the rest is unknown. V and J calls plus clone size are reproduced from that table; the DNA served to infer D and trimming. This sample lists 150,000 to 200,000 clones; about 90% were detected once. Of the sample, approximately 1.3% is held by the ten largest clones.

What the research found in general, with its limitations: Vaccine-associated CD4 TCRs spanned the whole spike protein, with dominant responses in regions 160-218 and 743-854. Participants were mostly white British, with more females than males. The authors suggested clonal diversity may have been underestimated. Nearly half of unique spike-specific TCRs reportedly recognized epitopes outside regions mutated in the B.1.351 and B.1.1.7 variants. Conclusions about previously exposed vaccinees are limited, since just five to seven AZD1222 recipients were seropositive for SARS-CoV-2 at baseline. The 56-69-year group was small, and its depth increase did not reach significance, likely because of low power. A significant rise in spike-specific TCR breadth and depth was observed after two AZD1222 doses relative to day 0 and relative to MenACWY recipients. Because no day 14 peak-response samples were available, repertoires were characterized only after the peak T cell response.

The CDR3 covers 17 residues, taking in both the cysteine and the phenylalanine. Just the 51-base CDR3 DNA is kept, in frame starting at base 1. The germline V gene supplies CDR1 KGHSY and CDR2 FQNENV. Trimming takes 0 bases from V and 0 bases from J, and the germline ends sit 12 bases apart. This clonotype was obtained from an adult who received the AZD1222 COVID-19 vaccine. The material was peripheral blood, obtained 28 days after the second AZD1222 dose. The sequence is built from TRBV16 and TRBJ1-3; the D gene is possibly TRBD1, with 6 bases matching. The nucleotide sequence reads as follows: TGTGCCAGCAGCCAATCTTTACAGGGAAGCTCTGGAAACACCATATATTTT. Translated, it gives CASSQSLQGSSGNTIYF.